Presented here are 21 T cell receptor beta chains from one specimen sequenced in a study of sequential checkpoint blockade in melanoma. Specified treatment: randomized to nivolumab then ipilimumab (arm A) or the reverse (arm B). The repertoire was sequenced with immunoSEQ multiplex PCR; TCRdb's copy has only in-frame clones and lacks some. The sample has 30,000 or so clones, about four fifths seen once. The sample in question was CD8+ T cells sorted from blood (inferred from file names), obtained from a patient given nivolumab and ipilimumab in sequence. Every receptor here comes from a human donor with melanoma.

The chain employs TRBV6-5 and TRBJ1-1; D is ambiguous. From germline, CDR1 is MNHEY and CDR2 SVGAGI. The CDR3 spans 14 residues. V was shortened by 7 bases and J by 2 bases, with 14 bases between the two germline ends. The CDR3 DNA follows: TGTGCCAGCACCCCGGGAGGGATAAACACTGAAGCTTTCTTT. Residues: CASTPGGINTEAFF.

J is TRBJ1-2 and V is TRBV6-5; D gene uncertain. The germline CDR1 and CDR2 sequences are MNHEY and SVGAGI. The CDR3 has 14 residues. Trimming stripped 2 bases from V and 0 bases from J, with 7 bases between. CDR3 DNA sequence: TGTGCCAGCAGTTACACAGTCTCTAACTATGGCTACACCTTC. It is translated as CASSYTVSNYGYTF.

This chain links TRBV10-3 with TRBJ2-7, with TRBD1 identical over 8 bases. Germline V gene lookup returns CDR1 ENHRY and CDR2 SYGVKD. This CDR3 comprises 14 residues. V shed 8 bases, J shed 6 bases, and the junction held 12 bases outside the gene matches. The CDR3 DNA reads as TGTGCCATCTCCCTAGGGGACAGGCCCGCCGAGCAGTACTTC. This sequence encodes CAISLGDRPAEQYF.

The chain uses TRBV28 and TRBJ2-7; 10 bases agree with TRBD2. J gave up 7 bases and V 4 bases, and 7 bases lay outside the gene matches. This CDR3 contains 14 residues. Germline CDR1 is MDHEN and CDR2 is SYDVKM. The CDR3 is CASSSASGSYEQYF. DNA of the CDR3: TGTGCCAGCAGTTCTGCTAGCGGGAGTTATGAGCAGTACTTC.

The CDR3 sequence is CASSQADRYTEAFF. The DNA of the CDR3 is TGCGCCAGCAGCCAAGCGGACAGGTACACTGAAGCTTTCTTT. The V gene is TRBV4-3, the J gene TRBJ1-1; TRBD1 agrees at 7 bases. Trimming cost V 1 base and J 3 bases; bases outside gene matches: 2. The CDR3 spans 14 residues. Germline CDR1 LGHNA, CDR2 YSLEER.

This clone appeared a few times. V and J are TRBV4-1 and TRBJ2-2; D remains ambiguous. The V end was cut by 2 bases, the J end by 5 bases, with 9 bases between. This CDR3 comprises 14 residues. Germline CDR1 MGHRA, CDR2 YSYEKL. Written as DNA, the CDR3 is TGCGCCAGCAGCCAAAGTCGAGTAACCGGGGAGCTGTTTTTT. Translating it yields CASSQSRVTGELFF.

Here the CDR3 reads CASGFAELTEAFF. The CDR3 DNA reads as TGTGCTAGTGGTTTTGCGGAACTCACTGAAGCTTTCTTT. V is TRBV12-5 and J is TRBJ1-1; D is uncertain. This CDR3 comprises 13 residues. Germline CDR1 is LGHNT and CDR2 is FRNRAP. V was pared by 3 bases and J by 4 bases, with 9 bases between.

V is TRBV4-3 and J is TRBJ2-7; D may be TRBD2 (6 bases). Trimming left V 4 bases short and J 3 bases short, with 13 bases between. The CDR3 has 14 residues. Germline values: CDR1 LGHNA, CDR2 YSLEER. CDR3 DNA: TGCGCCAGCAGCCCCACCGAGGAGGGCTACGAGCAGTACTTC. Encoded protein: CASSPTEEGYEQYF.

The V and J genes are TRBV5-1 and TRBJ2-1; 9 nucleotides line up with TRBD1. With 4 bases clipped from V and 1 base from J, the junction kept 3 bases outside the gene matches. In germline, CDR1 is SGHRS, CDR2 YFSETQ. The CDR3 is made up of 15 amino acids. The CDR3 is CASSPGQGSYNEQFF. In DNA, the CDR3 is TGCGCCAGCAGCCCGGGACAGGGATCCTACAATGAGCAGTTCTTC. Combining the CDR3 with reference TRBV5-1 and TRBJ2-1 gives the whole variable domain KAGVTQTPRYLIKTRGQQVTLSCSPISGHRSVSWYQQTPGQGLQFLFEYFSETQRNKGNFPGRFSGRQFSNSRSEMNVSTLELGDSALYLCASSPGQGSYNEQFFGPGTRLTVL.

Here the CDR3 DNA reads TGTGCCAGCAGCGTAGGGAGCGGGAGTAACTACGAGCAGTACTTC. As protein: CASSVGSGSNYEQYF. The chain couples TRBV9 to TRBJ2-7; 8 bases line up with TRBD2. Germline trimming cut 0 bases from V and 3 bases from J; bases unmatched to any gene: 5. The CDR3 is 15 residues long. Germline CDR1 and CDR2: SGDLS and YYNGEE.

This clone appeared a few times. This rearrangement joins TRBV5-1 to TRBJ1-1, with TRBD1 matching 10 bases. The V gene's germline CDR1 is SGHRS and CDR2 YFSETQ. This CDR3 has 14 amino acids. After removal of 3 bases from V and 7 bases from J, the junction contained 6 bases not matched to a gene. The CDR3 spells CASSSRRTGGEAFF. As DNA, the CDR3 is TGCGCCAGCAGCTCACGCCGGACAGGGGGTGAAGCTTTCTTT.

V is TRBV2 and J is TRBJ2-2; TRBD2 aligns across 9 bases. Trimming cost V 1 base and J 1 base; bases outside gene matches: 1. Germline CDR1 reads SNHLY; CDR2 reads FYNNEI. The CDR3 runs to 16 residues. The CDR3 DNA reads TGTGCCAGCAGTGAAGGACTAGCGGTGAACACCGGGGAGCTGTTTTTT. Translating gives CASSEGLAVNTGELFF.

V is TRBV5-1 and J is TRBJ2-7, with D perhaps TRBD1 (6 bases). Trimming shortened V by 0 bases and J by 6 bases, and 16 bases separated the two germline ends. The CDR3 consists of 15 residues. CDR1 and CDR2 (germline): SGHRS, YFSETQ. Here the CDR3 reads CASSLGPGTPSEQYF. The CDR3 bases are TGCGCCAGCAGCTTGGGCCCTGGGACACCTTCCGAGCAGTACTTC.

The chain is built from TRBV4-2 and TRBJ1-1, with TRBD1 identical over 11 bases. V shed 3 bases and J 3 bases; nucleotides not matched to a gene: 3. The CDR3 has 15 residues. CDR1 is LGHNA, CDR2 YNFKEQ, per germline. The CDR3 bases are TGTGCCAGCAGCCACCGGACAGGGGGCTACACTGAAGCTTTCTTT. Its protein product is CASSHRTGGYTEAFF.

The V and J genes are TRBV19 and TRBJ2-6, with TRBD1 as a possible D gene (5 bases). Germline V gene lookup returns CDR1 LNHDA and CDR2 SQIVND (reference sequence). This CDR3 is built from 17 residues. Trimming removed 6 bases at V and 3 bases at J, with 18 bases between. CDR3 sequence (DNA): TGTGCCAGTAGCGGCTGGACAAGGGATTTTGGGGCCAACGTCCTGACTTTC. This translates into CASSGWTRDFGANVLTF. Together with reference TRBV19 and TRBJ2-6, the CDR3 gives the full variable domain: DGGITQSPKYLFRKEGQNVTLSCEQNLNHDAMYWYRQDPGQGLRLIYYSQIVNDFQKGDIAEGYSVSREKKESFPLTVTSAQKNPTAFYLCASSGWTRDFGANVLTFGAGSRLTVL.

The count of this clone is one. The chain employs TRBV28 and TRBJ1-5, with D perhaps matching TRBD1 (6 bases). The V gene lost 6 bases and the J gene lost 3 bases, with 15 bases spanning the gap. Germline CDR1 MDHEN, CDR2 SYDVKM. The CDR3 consists of 15 residues. CDR3: CASSLIRGFNQPQHF. DNA of the CDR3: TGTGCCAGCAGCCTAATCAGGGGATTCAATCAGCCCCAGCATTTT.

The V and J genes are TRBV15 and TRBJ2-3, with TRBD2 matching over 9 bases. Losses at the gene ends were 1 base for V and 6 bases for J; bases not matched to a gene: 8. The germline V gene has CDR1 LNHNV and CDR2 YYDKDF (reference sequence). The CDR3 spans 16 residues. In nucleotides, the CDR3 is TGTGCCACCAGCAGAGGCTTGGCGGGGGGGGATGATACGCAGTATTTT. Residues: CATSRGLAGGDDTQYF.

This clone was picked up a small number of times. The V gene is TRBV10-3, the J gene TRBJ2-2; a possible D gene is TRBD1 (6 bases). The CDR3 is 16 residues long. Germline V lookup: CDR1 ENHRY, CDR2 SYGVKD. The V and J ends lost 11 bases and 0 bases respectively, with 19 bases between them. The CDR3: CAAINSTGPNTGELFF. CDR3 DNA: TGTGCCGCCATCAACAGCACAGGGCCGAACACCGGGGAGCTGTTTTTT.

This sequence joins TRBV27 and TRBJ1-1, with D perhaps TRBD1 (5 bases). From germline, CDR1 is MNHEY and CDR2 SMNVEV (reference sequence). V dropped 10 bases and J dropped 0 bases, with 12 bases sitting between them. The CDR3 totals 13 residues. The CDR3 protein is CATKTAMNTEAFF. The CDR3 bases are TGTGCCACAAAGACAGCAATGAACACTGAAGCTTTCTTT.

V is TRBV9 and J is TRBJ2-7, with 7 nucleotides matching TRBD2. The CDR3 is made up of 14 amino acids. Germline assignment: CDR1 SGDLS and CDR2 YYNGEE. The J segment lost 4 bases and the V segment lost 0 bases, leaving 4 bases of the junction unmatched. This chain's CDR3 is CASSVAWEGYEQYF. For the CDR3, the DNA is TGTGCCAGCAGCGTAGCGTGGGAGGGATACGAGCAGTACTTC.

The gene calls are TRBV5-4 and TRBJ2-3; 8 bases agree with TRBD2. After removal of 3 bases from V and 4 bases from J, the junction contained 10 bases not matched to a gene. The CDR3 is 16 amino acids. The germline gives CDR1 SGHNT, CDR2 YYREEE (reference sequence). CDR3 nucleotide sequence: TGTGCCAGCAGCTCGTCCCTCGACGGGAGGGCAGATACGCAGTATTTT. Amino acid sequence: CASSSSLDGRADTQYF.